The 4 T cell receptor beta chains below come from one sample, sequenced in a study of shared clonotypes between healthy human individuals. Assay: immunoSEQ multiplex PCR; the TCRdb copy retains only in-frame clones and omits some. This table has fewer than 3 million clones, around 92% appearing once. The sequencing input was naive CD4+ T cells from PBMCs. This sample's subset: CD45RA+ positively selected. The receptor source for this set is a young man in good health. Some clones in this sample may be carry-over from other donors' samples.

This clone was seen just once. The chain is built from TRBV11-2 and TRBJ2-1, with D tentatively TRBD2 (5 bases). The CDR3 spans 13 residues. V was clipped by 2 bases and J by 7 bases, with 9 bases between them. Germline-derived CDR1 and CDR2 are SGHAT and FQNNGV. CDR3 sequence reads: CASSLSVANEQFF. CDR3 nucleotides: TGTGCCAGCAGCTTATCAGTAGCGAATGAGCAGTTCTTC.

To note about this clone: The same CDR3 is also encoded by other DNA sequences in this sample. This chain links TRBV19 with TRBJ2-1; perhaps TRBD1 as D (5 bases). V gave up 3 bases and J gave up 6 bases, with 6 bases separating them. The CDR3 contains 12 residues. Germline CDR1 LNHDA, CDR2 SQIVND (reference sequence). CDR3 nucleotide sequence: TGTGCCAGTAGTATCCAGGGCAATGAGCAGTTCTTC. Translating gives CASSIQGNEQFF.

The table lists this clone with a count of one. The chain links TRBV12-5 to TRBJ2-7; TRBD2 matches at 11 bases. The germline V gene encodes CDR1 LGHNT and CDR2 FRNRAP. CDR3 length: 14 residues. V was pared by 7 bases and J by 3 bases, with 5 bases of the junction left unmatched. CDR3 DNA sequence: TGTGCTAGTGATGGGACTAGCGGAATCTACGAGCAGTACTTC. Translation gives CASDGTSGIYEQYF.

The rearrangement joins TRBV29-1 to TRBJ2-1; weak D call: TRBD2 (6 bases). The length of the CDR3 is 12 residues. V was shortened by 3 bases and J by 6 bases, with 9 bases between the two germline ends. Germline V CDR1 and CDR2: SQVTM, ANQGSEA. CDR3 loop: CSVEWRGNEQFF. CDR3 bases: TGCAGCGTTGAGTGGCGGGGCAATGAGCAGTTCTTC.